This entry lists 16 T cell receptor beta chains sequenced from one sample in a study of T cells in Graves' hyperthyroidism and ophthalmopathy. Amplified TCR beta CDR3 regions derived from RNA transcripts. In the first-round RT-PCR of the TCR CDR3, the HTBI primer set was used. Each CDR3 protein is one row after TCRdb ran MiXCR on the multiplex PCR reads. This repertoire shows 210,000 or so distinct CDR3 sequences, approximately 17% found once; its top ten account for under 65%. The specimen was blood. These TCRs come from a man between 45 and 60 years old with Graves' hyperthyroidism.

The CDR3 here is CATSAWDRGSTDTQYF. Written as DNA, the CDR3 is TGTGCCACCAGCGCGTGGGACAGGGGTAGCACAGATACGCAGTATTTT. V gene TRBV15 combines with J gene TRBJ2-3; 10 nucleotides match TRBD1. The CDR3 runs 16 residues. Germline lookup yields CDR1 LNHNV and CDR2 YYDKDF (reference sequence). V lost 5 bases to trimming and J lost 0 bases; unmatched junction nucleotides: 5.

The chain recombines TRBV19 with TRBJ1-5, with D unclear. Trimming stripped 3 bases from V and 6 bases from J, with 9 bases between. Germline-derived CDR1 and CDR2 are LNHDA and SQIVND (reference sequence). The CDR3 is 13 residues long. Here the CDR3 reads CASSIEGSQPQHF. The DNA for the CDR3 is TGTGCCAGTAGTATCGAGGGATCTCAGCCCCAGCATTTT. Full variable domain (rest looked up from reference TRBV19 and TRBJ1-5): DGGITQSPKYLFRKEGQNVTLSCEQNLNHDAMYWYRQDPGQGLRLIYYSQIVNDFQKGDIAEGYSVSREKKESFPLTVTSAQKNPTAFYLCASSIEGSQPQHFGDGTRLSIL.

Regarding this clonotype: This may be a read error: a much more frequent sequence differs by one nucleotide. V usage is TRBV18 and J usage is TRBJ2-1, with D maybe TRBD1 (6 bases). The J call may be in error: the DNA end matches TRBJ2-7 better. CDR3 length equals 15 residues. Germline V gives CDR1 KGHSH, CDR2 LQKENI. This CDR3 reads CASSRTSGQDNEQYF. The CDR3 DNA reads TGTGCCAGCTCACGTACGTCGGGACAAGACAATGAGCAGTACTTC.

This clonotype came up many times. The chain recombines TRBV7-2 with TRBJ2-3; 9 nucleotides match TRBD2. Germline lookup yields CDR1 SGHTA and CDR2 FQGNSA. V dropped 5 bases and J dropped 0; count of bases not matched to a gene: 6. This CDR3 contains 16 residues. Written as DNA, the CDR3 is TGTGCCAGCAGCCTTGGGACTAGCACAAGCACAGATACGCAGTATTTT. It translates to CASSLGTSTSTDTQYF.

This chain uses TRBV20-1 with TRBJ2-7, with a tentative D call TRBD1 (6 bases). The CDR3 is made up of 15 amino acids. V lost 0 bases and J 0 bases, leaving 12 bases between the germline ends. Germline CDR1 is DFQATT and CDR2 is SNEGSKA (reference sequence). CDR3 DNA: TGCAGTGCTAGAGACCGGGACACGAGCTCCTACGAGCAGTACTTC. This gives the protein CSARDRDTSSYEQYF.

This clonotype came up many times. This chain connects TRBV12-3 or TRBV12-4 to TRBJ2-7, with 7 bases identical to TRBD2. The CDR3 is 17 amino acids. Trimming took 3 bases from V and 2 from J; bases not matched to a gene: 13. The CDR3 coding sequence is TGTGCCAGCAGTTTCAGGACGGGGGGAGCGGAGACCTACGAGCAGTACTTC. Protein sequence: CASSFRTGGAETYEQYF.

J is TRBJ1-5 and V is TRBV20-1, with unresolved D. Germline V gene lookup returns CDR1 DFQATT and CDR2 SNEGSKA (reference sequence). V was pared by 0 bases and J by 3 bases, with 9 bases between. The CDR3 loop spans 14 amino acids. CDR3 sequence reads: CSARDQANNQPQHF. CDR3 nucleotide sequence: TGCAGTGCTAGAGACCAGGCCAACAATCAGCCCCAGCATTTT.

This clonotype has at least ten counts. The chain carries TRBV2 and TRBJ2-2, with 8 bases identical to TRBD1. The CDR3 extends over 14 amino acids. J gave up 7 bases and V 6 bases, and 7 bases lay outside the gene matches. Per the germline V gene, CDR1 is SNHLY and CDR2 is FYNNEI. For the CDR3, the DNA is TGTGCCAGCAGAAAAACAGGGGGGCACGGGGAGCTGTTTTTT. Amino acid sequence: CASRKTGGHGELFF.

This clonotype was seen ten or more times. In nucleotides, the CDR3 is TGTGCCAGCACCACCGGGGACTTTCCGACCAACTATGGCTACACCTTC. Its translation: CASTTGDFPTNYGYTF. The chain has TRBV6-2 or TRBV6-3 and TRBJ1-2; weak D call: TRBD1 (5 bases). CDR3 size: 16 residues. Germline loops: CDR1 MNHEY, CDR2 SVGEGT. V shed 7 bases and J shed 2 bases, with 20 bases lying between them.

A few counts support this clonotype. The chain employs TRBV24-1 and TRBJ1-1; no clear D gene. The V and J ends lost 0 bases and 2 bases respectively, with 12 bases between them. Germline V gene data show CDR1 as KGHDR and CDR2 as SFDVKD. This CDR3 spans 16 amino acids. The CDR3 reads CATSDLLGNRNTEAFF. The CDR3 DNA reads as TGTGCCACCAGTGATTTGCTCGGCAACCGTAACACTGAAGCTTTCTTT.

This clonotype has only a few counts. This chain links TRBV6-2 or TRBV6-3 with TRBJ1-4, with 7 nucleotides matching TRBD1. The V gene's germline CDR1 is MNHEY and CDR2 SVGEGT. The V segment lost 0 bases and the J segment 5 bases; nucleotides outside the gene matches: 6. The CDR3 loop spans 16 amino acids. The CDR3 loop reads CASSYSLGQRNEKLFF. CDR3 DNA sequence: TGTGCCAGCAGTTACTCACTGGGACAGCGGAATGAAAAACTGTTTTTT.

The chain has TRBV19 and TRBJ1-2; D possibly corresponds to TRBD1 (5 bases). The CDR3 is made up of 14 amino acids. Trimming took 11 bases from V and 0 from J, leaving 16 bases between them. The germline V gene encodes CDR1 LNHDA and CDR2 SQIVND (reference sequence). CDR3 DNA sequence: TGTGCCTGTTGGGGGAGAGGAGCTAACTATGGCTACACCTTC. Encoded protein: CACWGRGANYGYTF.

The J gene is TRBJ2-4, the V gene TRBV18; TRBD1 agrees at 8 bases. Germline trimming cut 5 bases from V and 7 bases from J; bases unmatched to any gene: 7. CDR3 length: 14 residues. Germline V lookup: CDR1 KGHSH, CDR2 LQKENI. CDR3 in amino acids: CASSVSGGLNIQYF. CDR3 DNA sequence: TGTGCCAGCTCAGTTTCAGGGGGCCTGAACATTCAGTACTTC.

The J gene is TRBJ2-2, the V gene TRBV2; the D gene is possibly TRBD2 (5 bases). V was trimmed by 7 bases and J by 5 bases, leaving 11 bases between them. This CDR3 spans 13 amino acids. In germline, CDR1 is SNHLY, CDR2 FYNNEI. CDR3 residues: CASTVRGTGELFF. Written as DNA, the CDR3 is TGTGCCAGCACCGTACGGGGAACCGGGGAGCTGTTTTTT.

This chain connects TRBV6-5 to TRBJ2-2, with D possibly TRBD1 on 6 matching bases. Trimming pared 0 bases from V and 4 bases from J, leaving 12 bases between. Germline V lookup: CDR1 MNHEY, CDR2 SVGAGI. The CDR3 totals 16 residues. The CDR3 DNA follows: TGTGCCAGCAGTTACTCGAAGGGGGAAGGCACCGGGGAGCTGTTTTTT. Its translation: CASSYSKGEGTGELFF.

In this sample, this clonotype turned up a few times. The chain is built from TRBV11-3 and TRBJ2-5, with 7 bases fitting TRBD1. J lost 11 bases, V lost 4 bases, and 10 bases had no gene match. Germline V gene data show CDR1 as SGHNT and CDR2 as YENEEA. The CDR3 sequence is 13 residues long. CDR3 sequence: CASSSPRDSLQYF. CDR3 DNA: TGTGCCAGCAGCTCACCTCGGGACAGTCTACAGTACTTC.